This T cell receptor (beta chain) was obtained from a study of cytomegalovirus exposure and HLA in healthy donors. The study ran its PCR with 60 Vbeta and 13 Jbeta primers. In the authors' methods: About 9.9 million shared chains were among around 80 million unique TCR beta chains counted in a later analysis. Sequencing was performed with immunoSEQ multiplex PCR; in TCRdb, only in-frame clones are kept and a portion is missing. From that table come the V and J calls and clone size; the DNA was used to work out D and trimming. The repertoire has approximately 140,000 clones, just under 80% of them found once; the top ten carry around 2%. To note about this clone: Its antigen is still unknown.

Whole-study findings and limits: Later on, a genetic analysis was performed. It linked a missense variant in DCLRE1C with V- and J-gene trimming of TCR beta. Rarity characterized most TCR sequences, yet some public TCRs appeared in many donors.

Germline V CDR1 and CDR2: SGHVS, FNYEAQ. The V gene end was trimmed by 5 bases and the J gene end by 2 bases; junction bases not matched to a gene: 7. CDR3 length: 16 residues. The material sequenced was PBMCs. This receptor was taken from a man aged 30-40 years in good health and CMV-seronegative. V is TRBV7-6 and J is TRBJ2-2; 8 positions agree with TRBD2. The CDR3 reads CASSPGGGVNTGELFF. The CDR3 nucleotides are TGTGCCAGCAGCCCCGGGGGGGGAGTTAACACCGGGGAGCTGTTTTTT.